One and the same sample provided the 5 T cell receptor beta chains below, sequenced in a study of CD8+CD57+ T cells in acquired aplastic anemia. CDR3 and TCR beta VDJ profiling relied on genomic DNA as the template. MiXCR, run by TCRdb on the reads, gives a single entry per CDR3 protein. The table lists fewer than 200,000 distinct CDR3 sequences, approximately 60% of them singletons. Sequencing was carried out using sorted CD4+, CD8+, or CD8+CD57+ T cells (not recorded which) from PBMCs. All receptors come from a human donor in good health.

CDR3 region: CASRTGWSNTEAFF. Written as DNA, the CDR3 is TGTGCCAGTCGGACAGGGTGGTCGAACACTGAAGCTTTCTTT. The V gene is TRBV19, the J gene TRBJ1-1; 8 positions agree with TRBD1. J was trimmed by 1 base and V by 8 bases; bases with no gene match: 6. Germline V lookup: CDR1 LNHDA, CDR2 SQIVND (reference sequence). CDR3 length: 14 amino acids.

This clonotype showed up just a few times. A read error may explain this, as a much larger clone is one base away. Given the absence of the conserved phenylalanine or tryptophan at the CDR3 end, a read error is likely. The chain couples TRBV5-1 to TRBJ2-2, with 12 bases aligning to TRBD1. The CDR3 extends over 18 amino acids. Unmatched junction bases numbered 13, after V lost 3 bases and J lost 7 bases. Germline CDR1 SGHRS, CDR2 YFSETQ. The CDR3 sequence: CASSYRDRGRLMGGELFL. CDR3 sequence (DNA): TGCGCCAGCAGCTACCGGGACAGGGGGCGATTGATGGGCGGGGAGCTGTTTTTG.

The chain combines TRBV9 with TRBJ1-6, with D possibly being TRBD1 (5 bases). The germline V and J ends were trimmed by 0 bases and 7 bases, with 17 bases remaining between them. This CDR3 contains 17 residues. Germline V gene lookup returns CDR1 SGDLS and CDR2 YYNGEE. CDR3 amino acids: CASSVASEVRENSPLHF. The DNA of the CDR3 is TGTGCCAGCAGCGTAGCTAGCGAGGTCAGGGAAAATTCACCCCTCCACTTT.

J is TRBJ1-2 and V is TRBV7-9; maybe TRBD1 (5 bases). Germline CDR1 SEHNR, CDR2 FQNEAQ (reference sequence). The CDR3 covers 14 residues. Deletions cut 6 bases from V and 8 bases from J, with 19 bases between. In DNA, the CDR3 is TGTGCCAGCAGACCAACCGGGGGTACGGGAGGCTACACCTTC. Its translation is CASRPTGGTGGYTF.

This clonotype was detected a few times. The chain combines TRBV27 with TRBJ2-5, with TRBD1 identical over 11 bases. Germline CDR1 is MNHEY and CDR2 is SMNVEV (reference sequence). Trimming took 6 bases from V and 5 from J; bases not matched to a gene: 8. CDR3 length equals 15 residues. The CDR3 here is CASRGQGVLSETQYF. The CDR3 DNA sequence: TGTGCCAGCAGGGGACAGGGGGTTTTATCGGAGACCCAGTACTTC.